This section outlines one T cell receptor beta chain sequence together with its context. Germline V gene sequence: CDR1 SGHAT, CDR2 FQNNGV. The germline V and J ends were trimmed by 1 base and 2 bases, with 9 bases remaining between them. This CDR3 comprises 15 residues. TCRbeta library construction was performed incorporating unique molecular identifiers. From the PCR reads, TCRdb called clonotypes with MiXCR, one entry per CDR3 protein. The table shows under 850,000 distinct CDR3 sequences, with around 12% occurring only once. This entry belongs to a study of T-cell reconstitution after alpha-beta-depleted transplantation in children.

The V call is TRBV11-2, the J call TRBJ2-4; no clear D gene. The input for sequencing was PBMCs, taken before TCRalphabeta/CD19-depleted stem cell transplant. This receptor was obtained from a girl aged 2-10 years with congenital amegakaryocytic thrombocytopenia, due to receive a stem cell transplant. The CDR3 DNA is TGTGCCAGCAGCTTAGTAAGGACGTCCAAAAACATTCAGTACTTC. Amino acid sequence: CASSLVRTSKNIQYF.